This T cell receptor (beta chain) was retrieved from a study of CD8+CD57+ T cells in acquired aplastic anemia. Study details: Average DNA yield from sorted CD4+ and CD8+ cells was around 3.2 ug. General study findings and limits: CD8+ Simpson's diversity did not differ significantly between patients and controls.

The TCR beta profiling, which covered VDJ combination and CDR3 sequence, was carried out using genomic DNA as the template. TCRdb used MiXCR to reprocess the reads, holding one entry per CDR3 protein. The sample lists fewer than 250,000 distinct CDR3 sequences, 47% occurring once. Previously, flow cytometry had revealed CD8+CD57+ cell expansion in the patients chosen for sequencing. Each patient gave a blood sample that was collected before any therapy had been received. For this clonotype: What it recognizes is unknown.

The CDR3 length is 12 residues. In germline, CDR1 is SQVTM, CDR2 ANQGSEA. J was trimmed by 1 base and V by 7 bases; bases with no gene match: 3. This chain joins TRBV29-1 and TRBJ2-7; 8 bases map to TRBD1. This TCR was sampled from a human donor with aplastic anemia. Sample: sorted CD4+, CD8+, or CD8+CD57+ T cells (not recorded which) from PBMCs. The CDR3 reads CSAGTGSYEQYF. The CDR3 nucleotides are TGCAGCGCTGGGACAGGTTCCTACGAGCAGTACTTC.